This TCR beta chain was recovered during a study of radiotherapy plus CTLA-4 blockade in lung cancer. The V gene's germline CDR1 is MNHEY and CDR2 SMNVEV (reference sequence). Trimming cost V 5 bases and J 3 bases, with 10 bases left between them. The CDR3 sequence is 13 residues long. As for this clone: Its target is not known.

Sequenced by immunoSEQ multiplex PCR; TCRdb stores in-frame clones only, minus some. Here the sample spans about 51,000 clones, 79% being singletons. Study-wide results and caveats: Early clonal dynamics of blood T cells, together with interferon-beta, were reported as the best response predictor. In blood, tumor-derived TCR clones expanded after radiotherapy plus ipilimumab.

The sample was peripheral blood, taken from a patient treated with radiotherapy plus ipilimumab. The J gene is TRBJ1-1, the V gene TRBV27; perhaps TRBD1 as D (5 bases). This receptor was identified in a human donor with non-small cell lung cancer who had a complete response to radiotherapy plus ipilimumab. The CDR3 coding sequence is TGTGCCAGCAGTACGACCAGGGACACTGAAGCTTTCTTT. Its protein is CASSTTRDTEAFF.